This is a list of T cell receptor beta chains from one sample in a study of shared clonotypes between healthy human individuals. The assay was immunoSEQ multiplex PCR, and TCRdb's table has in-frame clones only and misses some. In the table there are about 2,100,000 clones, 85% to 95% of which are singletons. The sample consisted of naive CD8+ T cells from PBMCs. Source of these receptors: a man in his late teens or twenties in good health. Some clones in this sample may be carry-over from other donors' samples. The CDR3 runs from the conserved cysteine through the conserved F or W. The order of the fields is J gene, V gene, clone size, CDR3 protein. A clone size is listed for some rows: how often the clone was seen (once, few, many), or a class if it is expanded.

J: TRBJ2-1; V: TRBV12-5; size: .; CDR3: CASGLVTSGRGDEQFF
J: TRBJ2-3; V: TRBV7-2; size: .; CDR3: CASSLEDSGVTDTQYF
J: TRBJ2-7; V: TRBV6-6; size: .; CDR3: CASSYSIAVDYEQYF
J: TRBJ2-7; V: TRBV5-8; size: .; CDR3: CASSLYGGGSSYEQYF
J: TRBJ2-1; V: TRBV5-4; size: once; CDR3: CASSWELAGAGNEQFF
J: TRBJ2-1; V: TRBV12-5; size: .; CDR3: CASGLGTTRWLAGDEQFF
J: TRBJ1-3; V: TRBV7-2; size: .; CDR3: CASSAGQRFGNTIYF
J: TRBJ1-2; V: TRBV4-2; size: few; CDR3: CASSRPDGGYTF
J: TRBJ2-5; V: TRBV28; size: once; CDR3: CASSFFRAQETQYF
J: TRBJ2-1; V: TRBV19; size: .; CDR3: CASTILFGTGYNEQFF
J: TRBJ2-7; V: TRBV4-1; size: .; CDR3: CASSPKKGTSNPYEQYF
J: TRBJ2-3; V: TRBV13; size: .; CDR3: CASSPMSTDTQYF
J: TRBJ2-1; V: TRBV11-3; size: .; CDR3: CASSLSGSPYNEQFF
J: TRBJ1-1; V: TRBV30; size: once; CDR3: CSWIKSSEAFF
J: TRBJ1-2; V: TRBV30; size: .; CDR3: CAWHTVWGPEYTF
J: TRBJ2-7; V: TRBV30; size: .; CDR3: CAWKTRDYPYEQYF
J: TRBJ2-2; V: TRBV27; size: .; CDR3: CASSPPGLAGVDGVGELFF
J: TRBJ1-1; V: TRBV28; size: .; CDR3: CASGTDRETHAEAFF
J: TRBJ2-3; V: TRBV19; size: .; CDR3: CASTPAGGPDTQYF
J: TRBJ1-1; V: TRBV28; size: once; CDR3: CASSPYRTVEENTEAFF
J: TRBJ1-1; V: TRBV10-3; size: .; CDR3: CAISDRGTEAFF
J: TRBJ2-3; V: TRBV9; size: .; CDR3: CASSVSRGPLDTQYF
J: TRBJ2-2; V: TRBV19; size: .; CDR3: CASRSPGGPGGELFF
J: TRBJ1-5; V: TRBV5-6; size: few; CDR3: CASRYRTAESNQPQHF
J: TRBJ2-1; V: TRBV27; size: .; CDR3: CASSPLGLDHNEQFF
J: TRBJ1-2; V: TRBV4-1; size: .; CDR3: CASSQDQGVALGYTF
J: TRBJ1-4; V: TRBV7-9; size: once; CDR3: CASSPPNRENEKLFF
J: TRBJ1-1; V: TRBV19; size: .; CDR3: CASRGTPGTEAFF
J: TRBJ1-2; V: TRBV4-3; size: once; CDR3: CASSHTRMGPNGYTF
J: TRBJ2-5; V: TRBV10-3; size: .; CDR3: CAIGSGETQYF
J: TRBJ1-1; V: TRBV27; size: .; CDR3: CASSRGPMNTEAFF
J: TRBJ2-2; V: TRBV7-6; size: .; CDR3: CASSWDRGKGDTGELFF
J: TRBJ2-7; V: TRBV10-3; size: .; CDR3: CAISSTDREDYEQYF
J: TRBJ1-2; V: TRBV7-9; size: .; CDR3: CASSFHTNYGYTF
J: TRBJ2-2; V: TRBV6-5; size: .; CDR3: CASSNGAGELFF
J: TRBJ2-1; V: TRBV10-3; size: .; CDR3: CAISESGVYNEQFF
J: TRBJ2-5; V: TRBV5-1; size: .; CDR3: CASSSLTGGRETQYF
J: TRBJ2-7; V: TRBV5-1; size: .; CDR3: CASSLNSRSGVGEQYF
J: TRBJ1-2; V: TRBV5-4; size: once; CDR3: CASSLGGTENGYTF
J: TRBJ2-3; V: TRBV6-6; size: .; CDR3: CASSPPGTQYF
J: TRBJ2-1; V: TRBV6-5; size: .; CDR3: CASSWSSYNEQFF
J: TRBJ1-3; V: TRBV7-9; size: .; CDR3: CASSLADTGNTIYF
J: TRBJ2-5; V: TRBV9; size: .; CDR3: CASSAIGLANQETQYF
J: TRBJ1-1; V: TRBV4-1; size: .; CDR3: CASSPRDRDPEAFF
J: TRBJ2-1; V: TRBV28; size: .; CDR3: CASSSREWNEQFF
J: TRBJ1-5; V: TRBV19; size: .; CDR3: CASSIIGRASNQPQHF
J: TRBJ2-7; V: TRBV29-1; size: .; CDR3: CSVEDGTTSVSHEQYF
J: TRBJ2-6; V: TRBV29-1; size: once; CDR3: CSVVGVSGANVLTF
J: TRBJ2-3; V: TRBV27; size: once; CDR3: CASRATVDTQYF